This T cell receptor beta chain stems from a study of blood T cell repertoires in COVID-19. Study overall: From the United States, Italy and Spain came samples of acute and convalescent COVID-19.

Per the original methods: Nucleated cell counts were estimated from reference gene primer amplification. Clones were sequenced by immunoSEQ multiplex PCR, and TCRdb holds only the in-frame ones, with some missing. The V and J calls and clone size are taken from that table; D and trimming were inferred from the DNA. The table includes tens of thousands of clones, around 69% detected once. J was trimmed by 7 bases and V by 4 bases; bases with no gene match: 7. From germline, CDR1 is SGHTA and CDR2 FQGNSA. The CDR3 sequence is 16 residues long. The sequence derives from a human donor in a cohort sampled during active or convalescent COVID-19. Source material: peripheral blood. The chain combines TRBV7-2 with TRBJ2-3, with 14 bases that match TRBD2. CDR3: CASSSGTSGRIYTQYF. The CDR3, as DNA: TGTGCCAGCAGCTCCGGGACTAGCGGGAGAATTTATACGCAGTATTTT.